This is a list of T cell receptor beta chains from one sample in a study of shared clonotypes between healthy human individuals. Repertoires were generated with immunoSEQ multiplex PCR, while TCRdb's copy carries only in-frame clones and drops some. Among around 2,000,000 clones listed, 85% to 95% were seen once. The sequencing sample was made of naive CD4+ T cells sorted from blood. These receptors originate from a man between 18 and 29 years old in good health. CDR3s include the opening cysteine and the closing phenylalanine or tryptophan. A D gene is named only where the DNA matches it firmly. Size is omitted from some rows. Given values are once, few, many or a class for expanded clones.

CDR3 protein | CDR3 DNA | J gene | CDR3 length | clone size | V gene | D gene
CASSLGGRTDTQYF | TGTGCCAGCAGCTTGGGGGGGCGCACAGATACGCAGTATTTT | TRBJ2-3 | 14 | - | TRBV5-6 | -
CASSLNDGSPLHF | TGTGCCAGCAGCTTGAACGACGGTTCACCCCTCCACTTT | TRBJ1-6 | 13 | - | TRBV7-9 | -
CASVASGRVSYEQYF | TGTGCCAGCGTAGCTAGCGGGAGGGTATCCTACGAGCAGTACTTC | TRBJ2-7 | 15 | - | TRBV6-1 | TRBD2
CASSSKGENPAYGYTF | TGCGCCAGCAGCTCCAAGGGGGAAAACCCGGCCTATGGCTACACCTTC | TRBJ1-2 | 16 | - | TRBV5-1 | -
CASSPGRGGTEAFF | TGTGCCAGCAGTCCCGGACGGGGGGGAACTGAAGCTTTCTTT | TRBJ1-1 | 14 | - | TRBV28 | -
CSAREAGEQFF | TGCAGTGCTAGAGAAGCGGGTGAGCAGTTCTTC | TRBJ2-1 | 11 | - | TRBV20-1 | -
CAWNLGGRANQPQHF | TGTGCCTGGAACCTAGGCGGGAGGGCCAATCAGCCCCAGCATTTT | TRBJ1-5 | 15 | - | TRBV30 | -
CASSYSSLAYYEQYF | TGTGCCAGCAGTTACTCCTCTCTAGCTTACTACGAGCAGTACTTC | TRBJ2-7 | 15 | - | TRBV6-5 | -
CSVARQTVGNEQFF | TGCAGCGTTGCTCGGCAGACCGTGGGCAATGAGCAGTTCTTC | TRBJ2-1 | 14 | - | TRBV29-1 | -
CASSYGTSAQETQYF | TGTGCCAGCAGTTACGGGACTAGCGCACAAGAGACCCAGTACTTC | TRBJ2-5 | 15 | - | TRBV6-6 | TRBD2
CASSVQGTPPYTF | TGTGCCAGCAGTGTCCAGGGAACCCCCCCTTACACCTTC | TRBJ1-2 | 13 | - | TRBV2 | -
CASSRGLSGGAYEQYF | TGCGCCAGCAGCCGAGGACTGAGCGGGGGGGCGTACGAGCAGTACTTC | TRBJ2-7 | 16 | - | TRBV4-1 | TRBD2
CASSVDGNTEAFF | TGTGCCAGCAGTGTGGACGGGAACACTGAAGCTTTCTTT | TRBJ1-1 | 13 | - | TRBV6-4 | -
CASSASGTGALGYTF | TGTGCCAGTAGTGCCTCCGGGACAGGGGCTTTAGGCTACACCTTC | TRBJ1-2 | 15 | - | TRBV19 | TRBD1
CASSLGTIFSNEQFF | TGCGCCAGCAGCTTGGGGACAATCTTCTCGAATGAGCAGTTCTTC | TRBJ2-1 | 15 | - | TRBV5-1 | -
CAWSQTGTGVEETQYF | TGTGCCTGGAGCCAAACCGGGACAGGGGTGGAGGAGACCCAGTACTTC | TRBJ2-5 | 16 | - | TRBV30 | TRBD1
CAWSPLSRGDTQYF | TGTGCCTGGAGTCCTCTCTCTAGGGGGGATACGCAGTATTTT | TRBJ2-3 | 14 | - | TRBV30 | -
CASSPGGPTEQFF | TGTGCCAGCAGCCCGGGGGGACCCACCGAGCAGTTCTTC | TRBJ2-1 | 13 | - | TRBV11-3 | TRBD2
CASSLSTGNGVNYGYTF | TGTGCCAGCAGTCTATCGACAGGGAATGGGGTTAACTATGGCTACACCTTC | TRBJ1-2 | 17 | - | TRBV28 | TRBD1
CASSQRTGDSPLHF | TGTGCCAGCAGTCAAAGGACAGGGGATTCACCCCTCCACTTT | TRBJ1-6 | 14 | - | TRBV2 | TRBD1
CASSSRVAGGTDTQYF | TGTGCCAGCAGCTCCAGGGTAGCGGGGGGCACAGATACGCAGTATTTT | TRBJ2-3 | 16 | - | TRBV7-3 | TRBD2
CASSLGSGTGNSPLHF | TGTGCCAGCAGCTTAGGATCGGGGACAGGGAATTCACCCCTCCACTTT | TRBJ1-6 | 16 | - | TRBV7-9 | TRBD1
CASSPPPQGMNTEAFF | TGTGCCAGCTCACCACCCCCCCAGGGCATGAACACTGAAGCTTTCTTT | TRBJ1-1 | 16 | - | TRBV18 | -
CASSSGIMAGDRETQYF | TGCGCCAGCAGCTCGGGTATCATGGCGGGAGATCGGGAGACCCAGTACTTC | TRBJ2-5 | 17 | - | TRBV5-1 | TRBD2
CASSLAQREGRDEQYF | TGCGCCAGCAGCTTGGCCCAGCGGGAGGGCCGCGACGAGCAGTACTTC | TRBJ2-7 | 16 | - | TRBV5-1 | TRBD2
CATTGTSGEQFF | TGTGCCACCACCGGGACTAGCGGTGAGCAGTTCTTC | TRBJ2-1 | 12 | - | TRBV6-5 | TRBD2
CASSSSGAGTEAFF | TGTGCCAGCAGCTCTTCTGGGGCAGGCACTGAAGCTTTCTTT | TRBJ1-1 | 14 | - | TRBV11-2 | -
CASSPREGEEAFF | TGTGCCAGCTCACCACGGGAGGGGGAAGAAGCTTTCTTT | TRBJ1-1 | 13 | - | TRBV18 | -
CASSPSRETQYF | TGTGCCAGCAGCCCCTCGCGAGAGACCCAGTACTTC | TRBJ2-5 | 12 | - | TRBV6-6 | -
CASSLVGGRGTFF | TGTGCCAGCAGCTTAGTGGGCGGACGTGGAACTTTCTTT | TRBJ1-1 | 13 | - | TRBV7-8 | -
CASSQALGYEQYF | TGTGCCAGCAGCCAAGCCCTAGGATACGAGCAGTACTTC | TRBJ2-7 | 13 | - | TRBV4-2 | -
CAWSLGLAGDFSTDTQYF | TGTGCCTGGAGTTTGGGACTAGCGGGGGACTTTAGCACAGATACGCAGTATTTT | TRBJ2-3 | 18 | - | TRBV30 | TRBD2
CAWRNLGTANSPLHF | TGTGCCTGGAGGAATCTCGGGACAGCTAATTCACCCCTCCACTTT | TRBJ1-6 | 15 | - | TRBV30 | TRBD1
CASRLTSGGQETQYF | TGTGCCAGCAGACTGACTAGCGGGGGTCAAGAGACCCAGTACTTC | TRBJ2-5 | 15 | - | TRBV2 | TRBD2
CASGLMDNEQFF | TGTGCTAGTGGTTTAATGGACAATGAGCAGTTCTTC | TRBJ2-1 | 12 | - | TRBV12-5 | -
CASRDTGGTTGELFF | TGCGCCAGCAGGGATACAGGAGGGACCACCGGGGAGCTGTTTTTT | TRBJ2-2 | 15 | once | TRBV5-1 | -
CASSQEDVLVPEAFF | TGCGCCAGCAGCCAAGAGGACGTGTTGGTACCTGAAGCTTTCTTT | TRBJ1-1 | 15 | - | TRBV4-1 | -
CASSVGGTYEQYF | TGTGCCAGCAGCGTCGGGGGAACCTACGAGCAGTACTTC | TRBJ2-7 | 13 | - | TRBV9 | -
CASSLLDRNQPQHF | TGTGCCAGCTCACTCCTGGATCGGAATCAGCCCCAGCATTTT | TRBJ1-5 | 14 | - | TRBV18 | -
CASSPWAGNGYTF | TGTGCCAGCTCACCGTGGGCAGGCAATGGCTACACCTTC | TRBJ1-2 | 13 | - | TRBV18 | -
CASSLELWRNTEAFF | TGTGCCAGCAGCTTAGAGTTGTGGAGGAACACTGAAGCTTTCTTT | TRBJ1-1 | 15 | - | TRBV7-9 | -
CASSLEKAGNTIYF | TGCGCCAGCAGCTTGGAGAAGGCCGGAAACACCATATATTTT | TRBJ1-3 | 14 | - | TRBV5-1 | -
CASRRTSGLYNEQFF | TGTGCCAGCAGACGGACTAGCGGTCTCTACAATGAGCAGTTCTTC | TRBJ2-1 | 15 | - | TRBV5-7 | TRBD2
CASSPRGGRGYTF | TGTGCCAGCAGCCCCCGGGGGGGCCGTGGCTACACCTTC | TRBJ1-2 | 13 | - | TRBV2 | -
CASREGSVSNQPQHF | TGTGCCAGCAGAGAGGGGAGTGTCAGCAATCAGCCCCAGCATTTT | TRBJ1-5 | 15 | - | TRBV2 | -
CASRWDLTNTGELFF | TGTGCCAGCAGATGGGACCTCACGAACACCGGGGAGCTGTTTTTT | TRBJ2-2 | 15 | - | TRBV2 | -